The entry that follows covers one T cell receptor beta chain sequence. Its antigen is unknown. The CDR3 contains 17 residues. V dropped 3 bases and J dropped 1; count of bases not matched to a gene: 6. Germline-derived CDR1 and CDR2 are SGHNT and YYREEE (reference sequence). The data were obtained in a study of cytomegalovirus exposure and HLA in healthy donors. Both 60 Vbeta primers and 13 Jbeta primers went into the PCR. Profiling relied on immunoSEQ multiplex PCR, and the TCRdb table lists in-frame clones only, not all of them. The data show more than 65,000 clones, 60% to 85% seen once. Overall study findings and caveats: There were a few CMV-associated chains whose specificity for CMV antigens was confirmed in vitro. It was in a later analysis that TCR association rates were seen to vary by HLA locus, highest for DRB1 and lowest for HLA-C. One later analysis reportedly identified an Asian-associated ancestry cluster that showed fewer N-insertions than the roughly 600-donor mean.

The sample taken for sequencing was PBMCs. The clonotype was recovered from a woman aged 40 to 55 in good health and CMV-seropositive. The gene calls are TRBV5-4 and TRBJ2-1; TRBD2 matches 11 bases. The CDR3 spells CASSSVAGGGSYNEQFF. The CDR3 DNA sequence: TGTGCCAGCAGCTCAGTAGCGGGAGGGGGGTCCTACAATGAGCAGTTCTTC. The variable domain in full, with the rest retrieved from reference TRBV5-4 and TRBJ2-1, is ETGVTQSPTHLIKTRGQQVTLRCSSQSGHNTVSWYQQALGQGPQFIFQYYREEENGRGNFPPRFSGLQFPNYSSELNVNALELDDSALYLCASSSVAGGGSYNEQFFGPGTRLTVL.